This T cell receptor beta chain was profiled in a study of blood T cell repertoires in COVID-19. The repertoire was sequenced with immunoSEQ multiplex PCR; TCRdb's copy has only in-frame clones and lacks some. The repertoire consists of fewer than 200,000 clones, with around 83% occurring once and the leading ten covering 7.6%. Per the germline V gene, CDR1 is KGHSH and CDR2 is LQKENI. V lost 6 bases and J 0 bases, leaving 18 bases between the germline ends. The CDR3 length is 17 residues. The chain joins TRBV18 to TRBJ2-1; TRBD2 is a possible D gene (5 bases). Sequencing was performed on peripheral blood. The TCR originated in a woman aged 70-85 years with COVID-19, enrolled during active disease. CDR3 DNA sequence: TGTGCCAGCTCGCGTCTAGCTCGGACCCTCTCCTACAATGAGCAGTTCTTC. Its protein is CASSRLARTLSYNEQFF.